This T cell receptor beta chain is from a study of blood T cell repertoires in COVID-19 (dated by TCRdb to the early 2020s). For context, the study as a whole: The collaborator samples originated in the United States, Italy and Spain and spanned the acute and convalescent phases of COVID-19. The material from the prospective study consisted of cDNA or gDNA derived from T cells, B-cell-depleted T cells, or PBMCs. Subjects who had been exposed to COVID-19, were actively infected with it, or had recovered from it provided the deeply sampled blood TCRbeta repertoires that made up the dataset. The repertoires were released in a freely available public database intended as a resource for research on the immune response to SARS-CoV-2. The samples were drawn from two sources: the first 160 participants of the ongoing ImmuneRACE study, and 1,000 to 1,500 subjects contributed by 6 global collaborators. Sample metadata almost always included a de-identified subject ID, COVID-19 status, age in years and sex. Where HLA class I and class II types were available, the types were taken from metadata supplied by the sample provider, not from assay-based typing.

The CDR3, from cysteine to phenylalanine, totals 13 residues. The only DNA kept is the CDR3, 39 bases in frame from the first base. CDR1 SGDLS and CDR2 YYNGEE were looked up in the germline V gene. V sheds 0 bases and J sheds 7 bases, leaving 11 bases between their ends. The paper's findings and limits, for the study overall: Clinical and demographic metadata were provided uncurated, with the amount varying by source and participant.

Turning to this clone: The antigen it binds to is not known. Base qualities are not at hand, and no much larger clone is one base apart.

In Seattle, one collaborating source enrolled patients while the infection was active and tracked those patients longitudinally over the course of disease. Whole blood was collected in K2EDTA tubes by collaborating institutions according to the institutions' own protocols. For TCRbeta analysis, collaborators shipped samples in one of three forms: frozen whole blood, isolated PBMCs, or DNA extracted from either of those sample types. TCRbeta CDR3 regions were amplified from genomic DNA using the immunoSEQ Assay, a bias-controlled multiplex PCR. The paper's processing steps were these. Within the assay, amplification of reference gene primers was used to estimate how many nucleated cells each sample contained. Sequence reads were collapsed and filtered to measure the absolute abundance of every unique TCRbeta CDR3 rearrangement. For each sample, productive Simpson clonality was calculated as the square root of Simpson's diversity index across productive rearrangements. TCRdb re-hosts the immuneACCESS table, in-frame sequences only. Its copies lack some clones; in the studies checked, an unresolved V gene accounts for under half of them, and the cause for the rest is not known. D and trimming come from the DNA, and the V and J calls and clone size come from that table. The sample table contains about 140,000 clones; only one count was recorded for about 88% of them. The ten most abundant clones make up 2.5% to 3% of the sample.

The receptor's source is a human donor with COVID-19, enrolled during active disease. The donor label of this sample is uncertain. The chain uses TRBV9 and TRBJ2-7; the best D guess is TRBD1, with 5 bases matching. Material: peripheral blood. The CDR3 region has the sequence CASSVDQGVEQYF. At the DNA level, the sequence is TGTGCCAGCAGCGTAGACCAAGGGGTGGAGCAGTACTTC.